The clone carrying this T cell receptor beta chain was found many times. The V and J ends lost 3 bases and 5 bases respectively, with 10 bases between them. The CDR3 covers 13 residues. These data are taken from a study of CD8+CD57+ T cells in acquired aplastic anemia. About the study: Yields of DNA that came from sorted CD4+ and CD8+ cells averaged about 3.3 ug.

Genomic DNA was employed as the template in profiling TCR beta VDJ and CDR3. MiXCR, applied by TCRdb to the reads, yields one record per CDR3 protein. Of about 200,000 distinct CDR3 sequences in the sample, around 32% were seen once. Material for sequencing was sorted CD4+, CD8+, or CD8+CD57+ T cells (not recorded which) from PBMCs. V usage is TRBV12-3 or TRBV12-4 and J usage is TRBJ1-1; D unclear. This TCR was recovered from a human donor in good health, serving as a control. The CDR3 spells CASSFSPPTEAFF. The CDR3, as DNA: TGTGCCAGCAGTTTTTCCCCCCCTACTGAAGCTTTCTTT.